This T cell receptor beta chain was sequenced for a study of Ad26.COV2.S vaccination and SARS-CoV-2 variants. This CDR3 has 14 amino acids. The germline V gene encodes CDR1 LGHDT and CDR2 YNNKEL (reference sequence). Trimming removed 4 bases from V and 1 base from J, with 11 bases in between. As to this clone: Its cognate antigen is unknown.

Assay: immunoSEQ multiplex PCR; the TCRdb copy retains only in-frame clones and omits some. The sample comprises some 640,000 clones, around 92% of which are singletons, and roughly 1.5% rests with the top ten. Broader study findings: Vaccine recipients and placebo recipients showed similar non-spike TCR breadth. Vaccinees showed greater spike-specific TCR breadth than placebo recipients.

Regarding treatment: some 20 received Ad26.COV2.S at low or high dose, single or two shots; about five received placebo; per-sample allocation not given. Vaccine and placebo recipients were sampled on day 63 after the first injection. This chain connects TRBV3-1 (or the pseudogene TRBV3-2) to TRBJ2-7; D ambiguous. This clonotype originated in a person aged 18-65 years who received the Ad26.COV2.S COVID-19 vaccine or a placebo. The sequences come from peripheral blood, collected in a trial of Ad26.COV2.S vaccine versus placebo. CDR3 nucleotides: TGTGCCAGCAGCCGCGACTGGGTTTCCTACGAGCAGTACTTC. Translated, it gives CASSRDWVSYEQYF.